This TCR beta chain was captured in a study of shared clonotypes between healthy human individuals. The assay was immunoSEQ multiplex PCR, and TCRdb's table has in-frame clones only and misses some. This sample has roughly 760,000 clones, with approximately 74% found just once. None of the donors, who were healthy HIV-negative adults, had recently had acute infections or vaccinations. Every contributor of samples was a Caucasian grown-up residing in Nashville, Tennessee. Naive CD45RA+ and memory CD45RA-negative subsets were split from CD4+ cells. Germline trimming cut 6 bases from V and 6 bases from J; bases unmatched to any gene: 7. Germline V lookup: CDR1 SGHVS, CDR2 FQNEAQ. The CDR3 totals 13 residues.

The chain combines TRBV7-8 with TRBJ2-5, with TRBD1 identical over 7 bases. The source of this sequence is a woman between 25 and 40 years old in good health. The sequenced sample was memory CD4+ T cells sorted from blood. Noted subset: CD45RA-negative fraction. CDR3 DNA: TGTGCCAGCAGACAGGGGCTTTATAAGACCCAGTACTTC. This sequence encodes CASRQGLYKTQYF.